This TCR beta chain originates from a study of blood T cell repertoires in COVID-19. Looking at the study overall: Acute and convalescent COVID-19 specimens originated in the United States, Italy and Spain. From T cells, B-cell-depleted T cells, or PBMCs came the material, which was cDNA or gDNA.

Method: immunoSEQ multiplex PCR; TCRdb's copy keeps in-frame clones and lacks some. Among 68,000 or so clones listed, roughly 84% were seen once. Germline CDR1 is ENHRY and CDR2 is SYGVKD. This CDR3 has 16 amino acids. V lost 0 bases to trimming and J lost 6 bases, with 16 bases between them. The J gene is TRBJ2-3, the V gene TRBV10-3, with D tentatively TRBD2 (5 bases). The TCR sequence derives from a man aged 45 to 65 with acute or convalescent COVID-19. Sequencing was done on a sample of peripheral blood. CDR3 DNA sequence: TGTGCCATCAGTGAGTCGGAAGGGAGTGCCGGGGATACGCAGTATTTT. It yields the protein CAISESEGSAGDTQYF.